This is a list of T cell receptor beta chains from one sample in a study of metastatic and nonmetastatic thyroid tumors. TCRdb re-called the PCR reads via MiXCR. Of around 21,000 clones listed, roughly 23% are singletons. Sequenced: blood. The receptors were sampled from a male donor with papillary thyroid cancer or a benign thyroid nodule (not recorded which). Some clones in this sample may be carry-over from other donors' samples. Both conserved end residues are part of each CDR3.

CDR3 protein: CSVQYGTIFFRTGELFF
V gene: TRBV20-1
J gene: TRBJ2-2

CDR3 protein: CSARDLGPRKDYGYTF
V gene: TRBV20-1
J gene: TRBJ1-2

CDR3 protein: CASSFPEGGRGENIQYF
V gene: TRBV28
J gene: TRBJ2-4

CDR3 protein: CASTPPRGKQYF
V gene: TRBV28
J gene: TRBJ2-7

CDR3 protein: CAISDSGQQETQHF
V gene: TRBV10-3
J gene: TRBJ2-5

CDR3 protein: CASSQASRSTDTQYF
V gene: TRBV4-3
J gene: TRBJ2-3

CDR3 protein: CASSAGTGVGYTF
V gene: TRBV6-1
J gene: TRBJ1-2

CDR3 protein: CASSPRQGRAGYTF
V gene: TRBV19
J gene: TRBJ1-2

CDR3 protein: CASSFGELAGGEQYF
V gene: TRBV5-1
J gene: TRBJ2-7

CDR3 protein: CASSPGTGDLRETQYF
V gene: TRBV28
J gene: TRBJ2-5

CDR3 protein: CASSLTGGFGYTF
V gene: TRBV12-3/TRBV12-4
J gene: TRBJ1-2

CDR3 protein: CASSLVSGYNEQFF
V gene: TRBV5-1
J gene: TRBJ2-1

CDR3 protein: CAWTQIGASSTDTQYF
V gene: TRBV30
J gene: TRBJ2-3

CDR3 protein: CASRRTSGETQYF
V gene: TRBV7-8
J gene: TRBJ2-5

CDR3 protein: CASSRLGTVETQYF
V gene: TRBV18
J gene: TRBJ2-5

CDR3 protein: CSARKTGSHLYQPQHF
V gene: TRBV20-1
J gene: TRBJ1-5

CDR3 protein: CASSVPGSYEQYF
V gene: TRBV2
J gene: TRBJ2-7

CDR3 protein: CASSPSWDRSSYEQYF
V gene: TRBV5-4
J gene: TRBJ2-7

CDR3 protein: CASSLAPLFEQYF
V gene: TRBV5-1
J gene: TRBJ2-7

CDR3 protein: CATSETGFEQYF
V gene: TRBV24-1
J gene: TRBJ2-7

CDR3 protein: CASSPRTSGRRMSYNEQFF
V gene: TRBV6-5
J gene: TRBJ2-1

CDR3 protein: CASSYSLGGGGANVLTF
V gene: TRBV6-5
J gene: TRBJ2-6

CDR3 protein: CASQFEGALISGANVLTF
V gene: TRBV6-4
J gene: TRBJ2-6

CDR3 protein: CSATPSYEQYF
V gene: TRBV20-1
J gene: TRBJ2-7

CDR3 protein: CATSRSGSTGLTDTQYF
V gene: TRBV24-1
J gene: TRBJ2-3

CDR3 protein: CVSSARGVPYEQYF
V gene: TRBV6-2/TRBV6-3
J gene: TRBJ2-7

CDR3 protein: CASSLTSFSLATYEQYF
V gene: TRBV11-2
J gene: TRBJ2-7

CDR3 protein: CASRTGQDTDTQYF
V gene: TRBV6-2/TRBV6-3
J gene: TRBJ2-3

CDR3 protein: CSALPTSANEQFF
V gene: TRBV20-1
J gene: TRBJ2-1

CDR3 protein: CASSTGAADYEQYF
V gene: TRBV7-9
J gene: TRBJ2-7

CDR3 protein: CASSFSSGGGGTEAFF
V gene: TRBV5-6
J gene: TRBJ1-1

CDR3 protein: CATSDLQDHGELFF
V gene: TRBV24-1
J gene: TRBJ2-2

CDR3 protein: CASSNPRDRDGELFF
V gene: TRBV6-5
J gene: TRBJ2-2

CDR3 protein: CASSLAIPSTDTQYF
V gene: TRBV7-3
J gene: TRBJ2-3

CDR3 protein: CASTRGVYSNQPQHF
V gene: TRBV6-1
J gene: TRBJ1-5

CDR3 protein: CASSFVGGVYEQYF
V gene: TRBV27
J gene: TRBJ2-7

CDR3 protein: CASSYSTGGKNIQYF
V gene: TRBV6-5
J gene: TRBJ2-4

CDR3 protein: CASSPSSYVQYF
V gene: TRBV19
J gene: TRBJ2-7

CDR3 protein: CACSNGGNQPQHF
V gene: TRBV30
J gene: TRBJ1-5

CDR3 protein: CAWSRRVDYGYTF
V gene: TRBV30
J gene: TRBJ1-2

CDR3 protein: CASSLAPSGIYEQYF
V gene: TRBV11-2
J gene: TRBJ2-7

CDR3 protein: CASSISGTYNEQFF
V gene: TRBV9
J gene: TRBJ2-1

CDR3 protein: CASSSLRGDTQYF
V gene: TRBV28
J gene: TRBJ2-3

CDR3 protein: CASSEGLPYEQYF
V gene: TRBV6-1
J gene: TRBJ2-7

CDR3 protein: CASKDHGVGEKLFF
V gene: TRBV12-3/TRBV12-4
J gene: TRBJ1-4

CDR3 protein: CASSLTGGFNQPQHF
V gene: TRBV6-1
J gene: TRBJ1-5

CDR3 protein: CASSPGVGSSGANVLTF
V gene: TRBV6-1
J gene: TRBJ2-6